The 9 T cell receptor beta chains below come from one sample, sequenced in a study of shared clonotypes between healthy human individuals. Generated by immunoSEQ multiplex PCR, the TCRdb table keeps only in-frame clones and is missing some. The sample lists under 2.5 million clones; 92% were seen once. The sample taken for sequencing was naive CD4+ T cells from PBMCs. The subset: CD45RA+ positively selected. These receptors all come from a man younger than 35 in good health. Some clones in this sample may be carry-over from other donors' samples.

The chain links TRBV4-2 to TRBJ2-1; the match to TRBD1 covers 11 bases. Looked up from germline, CDR1 is LGHNA and CDR2 is YNFKEQ. V lost 4 bases, J lost 6 bases, and 8 bases stayed unmatched. The CDR3 sequence is 16 residues long. The CDR3 nucleotides are TGTGCCAGCAGCCCATTCCGGGACAGGGGGGTCAATGAGCAGTTCTTC. This sequence encodes CASSPFRDRGVNEQFF.

This clone was observed a handful of times. The J gene is TRBJ1-2, the V gene TRBV29-1; D gene uncertain. The germline CDR1 and CDR2 sequences are SQVTM and ANQGSEA. Trimming left V 8 bases short and J 8 bases short, with 18 bases between. CDR3 size: 12 residues. The CDR3 bases are TGCAGCATACTCAAGGGTGTGTTGGGCTACACCTTC. Translation: CSILKGVLGYTF. The full variable domain, its missing parts supplied by reference TRBV29-1 and TRBJ1-2, is SAVISQKPSRDICQRGTSLTIQCQVDSQVTMMFWYRQQPGQSLTLIATANQGSEATYESGFVIDKFPISRPNLTFSTLTVSNMSPEDSSIYLCSILKGVLGYTFGSGTRLTVV.

A single count supports this clone. The CDR3 carries no conserved terminal phenylalanine or tryptophan, so it likely arises from a read error. As DNA, the CDR3 is TGCAGTGCCCATTTGGGGGTCGGCTACACCCTC. This codes for CSAHLGVGYTL. The rearrangement uses TRBV20-1 and TRBJ1-2; a possible D gene is TRBD1 (5 bases). V was pared by 6 bases and J by 8 bases, with 13 bases between. The CDR3 has 11 residues. Germline values: CDR1 DFQATT, CDR2 SNEGSKA (reference sequence).

With respect to this clone: Other DNA variants within this sample encode the same CDR3. This chain links TRBV7-9 with TRBJ1-1, with 7 nucleotides matching TRBD1. This CDR3 spans 14 amino acids. The V gene end was trimmed by 5 bases and the J gene end by 1 base; junction bases not matched to a gene: 4. CDR1 and CDR2 from the germline V gene are SEHNR and FQNEAQ (reference sequence). The CDR3, as DNA: TGTGCCAGCAGCCCGGACAGGTGGAACACTGAAGCTTTCTTT. Translated, it gives CASSPDRWNTEAFF.

The chain links TRBV9 to TRBJ2-5, with 7 bases identical to TRBD1. J gave up 4 bases and V 7 bases, and 13 bases lay outside the gene matches. The germline V gene has CDR1 SGDLS and CDR2 YYNGEE. The CDR3 contains 15 residues. The CDR3 DNA reads TGTGCCAGCGGCACCACTGGCAGGGGGATAGAGACCCAGTACTTC. Protein product: CASGTTGRGIETQYF.

V usage is TRBV7-2 and J usage is TRBJ2-2; no clear D. With 2 bases removed from V and 4 bases from J, the gap between germline ends came to 8 bases. This CDR3 is built from 14 residues. From germline, CDR1 is SGHTA and CDR2 FQGNSA. CDR3 coding DNA: TGTGCCAGCAGCTTATCCTATCCCACCGGGGAGCTGTTTTTT. The encoded protein is CASSLSYPTGELFF.

This chain uses TRBV5-1 with TRBJ2-3, with unresolved D. V gave up 5 bases and J gave up 4 bases, with 17 bases separating them. Germline V gene sequence: CDR1 SGHRS, CDR2 YFSETQ. CDR3 size: 15 residues. The CDR3 protein is CASSLAERGPDTQYF. The CDR3, as DNA: TGCGCCAGCAGTCTCGCCGAACGTGGTCCAGATACGCAGTATTTT.

This sequence joins TRBV2 and TRBJ2-3, with 8 bases aligning to TRBD1. This CDR3 comprises 13 residues. CDR1 and CDR2 (germline): SNHLY, FYNNEI. J lost 4 bases, V lost 8 bases, and 5 bases had no gene match. The CDR3 region is CASRTGQADTQYF. CDR3 sequence (DNA): TGTGCCAGCCGGACAGGGCAAGCAGATACGCAGTATTTT.

The J gene is TRBJ2-5, the V gene TRBV4-2; D may match TRBD1 or TRBD2 (5 bases each). Germline loops: CDR1 LGHNA, CDR2 YNFKEQ. V lost 2 bases to trimming and J lost 1 base, with 14 bases between them. CDR3 length: 16 residues. The CDR3 sequence is CASSQTARDGQETQYF. In DNA form, the CDR3 reads TGTGCCAGCAGCCAAACAGCCCGGGACGGCCAAGAGACCCAGTACTTC.